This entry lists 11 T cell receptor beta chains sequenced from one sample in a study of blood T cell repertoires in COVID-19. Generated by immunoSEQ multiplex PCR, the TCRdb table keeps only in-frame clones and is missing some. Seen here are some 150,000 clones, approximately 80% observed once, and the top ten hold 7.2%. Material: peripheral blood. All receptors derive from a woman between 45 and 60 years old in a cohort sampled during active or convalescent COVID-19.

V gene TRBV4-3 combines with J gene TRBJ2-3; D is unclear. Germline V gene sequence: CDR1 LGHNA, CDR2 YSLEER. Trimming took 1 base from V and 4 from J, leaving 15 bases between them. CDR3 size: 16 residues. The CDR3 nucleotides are TGCGCCAGCAGCCAAGGCGCTGGGCACCGCGCAGATACGCAGTATTTT. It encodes CASSQGAGHRADTQYF.

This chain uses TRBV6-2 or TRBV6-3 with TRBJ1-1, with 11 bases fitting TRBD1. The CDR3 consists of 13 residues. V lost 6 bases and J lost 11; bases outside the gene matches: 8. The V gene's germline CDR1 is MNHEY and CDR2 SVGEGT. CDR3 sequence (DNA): TGTGCCAGCAGCCGAGGACAGGGGGCACTGGCTTTCTTT. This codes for CASSRGQGALAFF.

CDR3 sequence (DNA): TGTGCCAGCAGGGGGGGGACCGCGTACACTGAAGCTTTCTTT. Amino acids: CASRGGTAYTEAFF. The chain links TRBV6-4 to TRBJ1-1, with D possibly TRBD1 on 5 matching bases. V lost 6 bases to trimming and J lost 3 bases, with 14 bases between them. The CDR3 is 14 residues long. Germline assignment: CDR1 MRHNA and CDR2 SNTAGT.

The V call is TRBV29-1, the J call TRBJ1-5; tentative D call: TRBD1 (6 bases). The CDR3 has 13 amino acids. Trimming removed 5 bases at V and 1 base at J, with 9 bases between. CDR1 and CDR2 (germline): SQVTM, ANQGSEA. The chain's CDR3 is CSVSGTSNQPQHF. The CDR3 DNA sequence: TGCAGCGTTTCCGGGACAAGCAATCAGCCCCAGCATTTT.

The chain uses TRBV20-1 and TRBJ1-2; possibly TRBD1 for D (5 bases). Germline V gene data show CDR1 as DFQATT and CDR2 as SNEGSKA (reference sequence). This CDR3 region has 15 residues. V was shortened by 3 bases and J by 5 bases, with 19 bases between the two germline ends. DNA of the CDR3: TGCAGTGCTAGTTCCCCAGGAGGGGCGAATTATGGCTACACCTTC. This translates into CSASSPGGANYGYTF.

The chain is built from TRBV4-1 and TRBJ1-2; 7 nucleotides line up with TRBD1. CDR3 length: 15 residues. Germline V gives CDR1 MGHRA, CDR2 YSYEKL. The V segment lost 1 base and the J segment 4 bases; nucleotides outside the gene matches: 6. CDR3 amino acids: CASSQGRDSVYGYTF. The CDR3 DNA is TGCGCCAGCAGCCAAGGCCGGGACAGCGTCTATGGCTACACCTTC.

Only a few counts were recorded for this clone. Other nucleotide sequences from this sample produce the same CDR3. The CDR3 loop is CARRAGGEFRSGANVLTF. The CDR3 DNA reads TGTGCCCGCCGCGCCGGGGGGGAGTTTAGGTCCGGGGCCAACGTCCTGACTTTC. The V and J genes are TRBV13 and TRBJ2-6; 8 bases agree with TRBD2. V shed 11 bases, J shed 4 bases, and the junction held 19 bases outside the gene matches. Germline lookup yields CDR1 PRHDT and CDR2 FYEKMQ (reference sequence). The CDR3 has 18 amino acids.

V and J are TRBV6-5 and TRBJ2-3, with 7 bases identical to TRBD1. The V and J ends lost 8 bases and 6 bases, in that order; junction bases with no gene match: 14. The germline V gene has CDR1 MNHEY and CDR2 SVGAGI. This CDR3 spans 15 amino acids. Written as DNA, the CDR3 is TGTGCCAGCTCTGGCATAGGGGGCGCGTCGGATACGCAGTATTTT. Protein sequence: CASSGIGGASDTQYF.

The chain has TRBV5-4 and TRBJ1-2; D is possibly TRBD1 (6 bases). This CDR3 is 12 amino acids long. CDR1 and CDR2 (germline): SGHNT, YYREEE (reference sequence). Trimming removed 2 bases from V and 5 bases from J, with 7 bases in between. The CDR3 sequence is CASSLGTYGYTF. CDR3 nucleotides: TGTGCCAGCAGCTTAGGGACATATGGCTACACCTTC. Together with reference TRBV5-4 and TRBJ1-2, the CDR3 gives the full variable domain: ETGVTQSPTHLIKTRGQQVTLRCSSQSGHNTVSWYQQALGQGPQFIFQYYREEENGRGNFPPRFSGLQFPNYSSELNVNALELDDSALYLCASSLGTYGYTFGSGTRLTVV.

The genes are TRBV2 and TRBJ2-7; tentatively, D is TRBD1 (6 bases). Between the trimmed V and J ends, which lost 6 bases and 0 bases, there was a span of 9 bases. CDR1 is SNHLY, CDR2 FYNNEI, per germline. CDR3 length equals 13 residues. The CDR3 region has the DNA TGTGCCAGCAGCCGGGACAACTCCTACGAGCAGTACTTC. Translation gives CASSRDNSYEQYF.

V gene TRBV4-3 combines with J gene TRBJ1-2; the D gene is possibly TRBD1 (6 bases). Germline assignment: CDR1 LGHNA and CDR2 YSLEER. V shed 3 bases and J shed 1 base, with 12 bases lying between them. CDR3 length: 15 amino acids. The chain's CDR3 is CASSHFRTVNYGYTF. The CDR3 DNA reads TGCGCCAGCAGCCATTTCAGGACAGTTAACTATGGCTACACCTTC.